The present TCR beta chain was sequenced within a study of blood T cell repertoires in COVID-19. About the research overall: There were acute and convalescent COVID-19 samples, and they came from the United States, Italy and Spain.

In the authors' methods: How many nucleated cells were present was estimated from reference gene primer amplification. Method: immunoSEQ multiplex PCR; TCRdb's copy keeps in-frame clones and lacks some. V, J and clone size are taken as reported in that table, and D and trimming were inferred from the DNA itself. The sample yields roughly 200,000 clones, over 65% seen once. The V and J ends lost 1 base and 2 bases, in that order; junction bases with no gene match: 4. The length of the CDR3 is 16 residues. Germline loops: CDR1 SGHRS, CDR2 YFSETQ. Sequencing was done on a sample of peripheral blood. This chain links TRBV5-1 with TRBJ1-3; TRBD1 matches at 9 bases. This sequence was found in a person aged 70 to 80 with COVID-19, enrolled during active disease. This CDR3 is CASSLLQGATGNTIYF. The CDR3, as DNA: TGCGCCAGCAGCTTGTTACAGGGGGCGACTGGAAACACCATATATTTT.